These T cell receptor beta chains were read from a single sample in a study of T cells in Graves' hyperthyroidism and ophthalmopathy. TCRdb recomputed calls from the multiplex PCR reads with MiXCR, one row per CDR3 protein. The sample has 340,000 or so distinct CDR3 sequences; around a sixth are singletons. The specimen sequenced was blood. Receptors were obtained from a man aged 25 to 45 with Graves' hyperthyroidism. Both conserved end residues are part of each CDR3. A D gene is named only where the DNA matches it firmly. Part of the rows lack a size; the others show once, few, many or a class for expanded clones.

V	J	size	D	DNA	CDR3
TRBV6-1	TRBJ2-2	many	-	TGTGCCAGCAGTTTAACAGTTAACACCGGGGAGCTGTTTTTT	CASSLTVNTGELFF
TRBV11-2	TRBJ2-5	many	-	TGTGCCAGCAGCCCCTGGGGAGAGACCCAGTACTTC	CASSPWGETQYF
TRBV5-1	TRBJ2-1	many	-	TGTGCCAGCAGTTTAGTGGGGGATGAGCAGTTCTTC	CASSLVGDEQFF
TRBV20-1	TRBJ2-7	few	TRBD2	TGCAGTGCTAATCGGGGACTAGCTCCCTACGAGCAGTACTTC	CSANRGLAPYEQYF
TRBV29-1	TRBJ1-5	-	-	TGCACCATTGAGAGGGCCAGCAATCAGCCCCAGCATTTT	CTIERASNQPQHF
TRBV5-1	TRBJ1-4	-	-	TGCGCCAGCAGCTTGTCAGGGCCAGGCGAAAAACTGTTTTTT	CASSLSGPGEKLFF
TRBV7-3	TRBJ2-1	many	TRBD1	TGTGCCAGCAGCCTCGACAGGGGTGGGTACAATGAGCAGTTCTTC	CASSLDRGGYNEQFF
TRBV28	TRBJ2-7	many	TRBD2	TGTGCCAGCAGTCCCCCAGGGAGGGTCGAGCAGTACTTC	CASSPPGRVEQYF
TRBV28	TRBJ1-5	-	-	TGTGCCAGCAGTGCTAGCGGGGACATGCAGCCCCAGCATTTT	CASSASGDMQPQHF
TRBV7-9	TRBJ2-7	few	-	TGTGCCAGCAGCTTAGATGGGGCCAACGAGCAGTACTTC	CASSLDGANEQYF
TRBV28	TRBJ1-2	few	TRBD1	TGTGCCAGCAGTGTACCGGGACAGGGGGCATTTGGCTACACCTTC	CASSVPGQGAFGYTF
TRBV5-6	TRBJ2-7	many	-	TGTGCCAGCAGCTTGGCCAGGGTCGCCTACGAGCAGTACTTC	CASSLARVAYEQYF
TRBV6-1	TRBJ2-7	many	TRBD1	TGTGCCAGCAGCCGGGGACAGGGCATGGGCGAGCAGTACTTC	CASSRGQGMGEQYF
TRBV7-3	TRBJ2-7	-	-	TGTGCCAGCTCCCCTGGGGGCCCCGGAGTCGAGCAGTACTTC	CASSPGGPGVEQYF
TRBV6-5	TRBJ1-2	many	-	TGTGCCAGCAGTTACCACAGTATGACTGGCTACACCTTC	CASSYHSMTGYTF
TRBV20-1	TRBJ2-5	many	-	TGCAGTGTGACAGCATTCCAAGAGACCCAGTACTTC	CSVTAFQETQYF
TRBV19	TRBJ2-1	-	-	TGTGCCAGTAGTATAGAGAGGAGGTACAAGCAGTTCTTC	CASSIERRYKQFF